The 3 T cell receptor beta chains listed next were all sequenced from one sample in a study of blood T cell repertoires in COVID-19 (TCRdb year 2020). Library preparation used the immunoSEQ multiplex PCR assay. Imported from immuneACCESS, the table was reduced by TCRdb to in-frame sequences with V and J called. These copies leave out some clones; in studies compared against another copy, an unresolved V gene accounts for under half, and the cause of the remainder is not known. Within this sample are tens of thousands of clones, with roughly 84% of them counted one time only. Around 43% of the sample rests with the top ten. Sample: peripheral blood. The source is a man aged 80 or over with acute or convalescent COVID-19.

The chain is built from TRBV19 and TRBJ2-5; TRBD2 matches 13 bases. The junction had 4 bases not matched to a gene; V was cut back by 3 bases and J by 0 bases. The CDR3 totals 17 residues. Germline V gene data show CDR1 as LNHDA and CDR2 as SQIVND (reference sequence). The CDR3 bases are TGTGCCAGTAGTATGGCCGGGACTAGCGGGAACCAAGAGACCCAGTACTTC. This sequence encodes CASSMAGTSGNQETQYF.

This clone was picked up a small number of times. This rearrangement joins TRBV5-1 to TRBJ2-1, with TRBD1 matching over 7 bases. Trimming cost V 3 bases and J 1 base; bases outside gene matches: 4. CDR1 and CDR2 (germline): SGHRS, YFSETQ. The CDR3 spans 15 residues. The chain's CDR3 is CASSSRQGSYNEQFF. CDR3 sequence (DNA): TGCGCCAGCAGCTCGAGACAGGGTTCCTACAATGAGCAGTTCTTC.

The chain couples TRBV29-1 to TRBJ1-5, with D possibly matching TRBD1 (5 bases). Germline V gene lookup returns CDR1 SQVTM and CDR2 ANQGSEA. The CDR3 totals 13 residues. V was shortened by 3 bases and J by 1 base, with 7 bases between the two germline ends. The CDR3 DNA is TGCAGCGTTGAGGCAGGGAGCAATCAGCCCCAGCATTTT. It yields the protein CSVEAGSNQPQHF.